The 6 T cell receptor beta chains in this list originate from one sample, sequenced in a study of blood T cell repertoires in COVID-19. Assay used: immunoSEQ multiplex PCR; TCRdb lists only in-frame clones, some missing. The data hold roughly 160,000 clones, with about 80% observed a single time. The material sequenced was PBMCs or T cells enriched from blood (not recorded which). Every receptor here comes from a woman aged 70-85 years in a cohort exposed to, infected with or recovered from COVID-19 (not recorded which).

The rearrangement links TRBV18 to TRBJ2-2; a weak D match, TRBD1 (6 bases). V lost 4 bases, J lost 0 bases, and 15 bases lay in between. Germline V gives CDR1 KGHSH, CDR2 LQKENI. The CDR3 runs 17 residues. The CDR3 coding sequence is TGTGCCAGCTCACTGGGACAAGAGATGGCGAACACCGGGGAGCTGTTTTTT. It is translated as CASSLGQEMANTGELFF.

The V and J genes are TRBV27 and TRBJ1-5; 9 bases line up with TRBD1. The CDR3 is made up of 15 amino acids. Trimming at V came to 4 bases and at J to 5 bases, leaving 6 bases not matched to a gene. The germline V gene has CDR1 MNHEY and CDR2 SMNVEV (reference sequence). For the CDR3, the DNA is TGTGCCAGCAGTTCGGGGACAGGGAGGGATCAGCCCCAGCATTTT. This encodes CASSSGTGRDQPQHF.

The chain links TRBV28 to TRBJ2-3, with D unclear. CDR1 and CDR2 (germline): MDHEN, SYDVKM. The CDR3 has 13 amino acids. The V and J ends lost 4 bases and 2 bases respectively, with 7 bases between them. CDR3 in amino acids: CASSSQNTDTQYF. CDR3 bases: TGTGCCAGCAGTTCCCAGAACACAGATACGCAGTATTTT.

This chain uses TRBV15 with TRBJ1-2; 7 nucleotides match TRBD1. V lost 0 bases, J lost 7 bases, and 11 bases stayed unmatched. The CDR3 extends over 16 amino acids. Germline lookup yields CDR1 LNHNV and CDR2 YYDKDF (reference sequence). Written as DNA, the CDR3 is TGTGCCACCAGCAGAGATCGCATAGGGGGCGCCGGTGGCTACACCTTC. It is translated as CATSRDRIGGAGGYTF.

The chain is built from TRBV4-3 and TRBJ2-1; unclear D gene. The CDR3 runs to 16 residues. Germline CDR1 is LGHNA and CDR2 is YSLEER. V was shortened by 2 bases and J by 0 bases, with 11 bases between the two germline ends. This CDR3 reads CASSQHYAYSYNEQFF. The CDR3 DNA is TGCGCCAGCAGCCAACATTATGCCTACTCCTACAATGAGCAGTTCTTC.

This clone has a handful of counts. This chain uses TRBV13 with TRBJ2-7; TRBD1 might be the D (6 bases). Germline loops: CDR1 PRHDT, CDR2 FYEKMQ (reference sequence). V was pared by 7 bases and J by 4 bases, with 20 bases between. This CDR3 contains 15 residues. The CDR3 bases are TGTGCCAGCAAAAACTCCAACCAGGGGTTGTACGAGCAGTACTTC. This encodes CASKNSNQGLYEQYF.